The 2 T cell receptor beta chains listed next were all sequenced from one sample in a study of Graves' ophthalmopathy and Graves' hyperthyroidism. Beta-chain TCR CDR3 regions were amplified from RNA transcripts. The first round was an RT-PCR with HTBI primers, and the second round was a multiplex PCR. TCRdb re-analysed the multiplex PCR reads in MiXCR, keeping a single row per CDR3 protein. The sample gives 300,000 to 500,000 distinct CDR3 sequences, about 16% of which show up once; roughly 7% is in the top ten. Sequenced: peripheral blood. These receptors all come from a woman between 18 and 30 years old with stable Graves' hyperthyroidism.

At least ten counts were recorded for this clonotype. The gene calls are TRBV6-1 and TRBJ1-5; D uncertain. CDR3 length equals 13 residues. V shed 8 bases and J shed 10 bases, with 18 bases lying between them. Germline V gene data show CDR1 as MNHNS and CDR2 as SASEGT. DNA for the CDR3: TGTGCCAGCGCGAATCGGGATAATTTCCCCCAGCATTTT. This codes for CASANRDNFPQHF.

This clonotype was observed many times. The chain employs TRBV27 and TRBJ1-1; D call uncertain. The CDR3 extends over 15 amino acids. The V and J ends lost 5 bases and 1 base respectively, with 14 bases between them. From germline, CDR1 is MNHEY and CDR2 SMNVEV (reference sequence). The CDR3 spells CASSPWVRQNTEAFF. Here the CDR3 DNA reads TGTGCCAGCAGTCCTTGGGTGAGACAGAACACTGAAGCTTTCTTT.